This T cell receptor (beta chain) is drawn from a study of T cell responses to AZD1222 COVID-19 vaccine. Sequencing used immunoSEQ multiplex PCR; TCRdb keeps in-frame clones, though not all of them. The sample has approximately 150,000 clones, roughly nine tenths seen once. V lost 5 bases to trimming and J lost 1 base, with 19 bases between them. CDR3 length: 16 amino acids. Germline lookup yields CDR1 SGHNT and CDR2 YYREEE (reference sequence). The sequences come from peripheral blood, collected 28 days after the second AZD1222 dose. This chain connects TRBV5-4 to TRBJ2-7; D gene ambiguous. This receptor was identified in an adult who received the AZD1222 COVID-19 vaccine. The CDR3 bases are TGTGCCAGCAGTTTTGGCCTGGGTTTAACTTCCTACGAGCAGTACTTC. Translation gives CASSFGLGLTSYEQYF.